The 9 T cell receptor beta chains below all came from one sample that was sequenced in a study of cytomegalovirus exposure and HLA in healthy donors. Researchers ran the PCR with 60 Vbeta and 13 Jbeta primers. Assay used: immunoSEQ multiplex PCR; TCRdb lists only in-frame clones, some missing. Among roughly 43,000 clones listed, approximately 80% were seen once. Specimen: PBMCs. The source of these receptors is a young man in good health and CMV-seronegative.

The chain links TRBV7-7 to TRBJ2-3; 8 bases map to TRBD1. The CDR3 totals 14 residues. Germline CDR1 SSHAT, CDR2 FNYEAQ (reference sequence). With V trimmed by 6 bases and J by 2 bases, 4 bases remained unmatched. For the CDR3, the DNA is TGTGCCAGCAGTATGGACAGGGCCACAGATACGCAGTATTTT. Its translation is CASSMDRATDTQYF. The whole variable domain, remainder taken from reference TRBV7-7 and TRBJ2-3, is GAGVSQSPRYKVTKRGQDVTLRCDPISSHATLYWYQQALGQGPEFLTYFNYEAQPDKSGLPSDRFSAERPEGSISTLTIQRTEQRDSAMYRCASSMDRATDTQYFGPGTRLTVL.

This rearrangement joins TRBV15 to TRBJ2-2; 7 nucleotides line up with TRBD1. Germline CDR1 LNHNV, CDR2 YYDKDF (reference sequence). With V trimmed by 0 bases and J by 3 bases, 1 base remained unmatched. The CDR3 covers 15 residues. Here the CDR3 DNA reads TGTGCCACCAGCAGAGAGGGGACAGACACCGGGGAGCTGTTTTTT. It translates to CATSREGTDTGELFF.

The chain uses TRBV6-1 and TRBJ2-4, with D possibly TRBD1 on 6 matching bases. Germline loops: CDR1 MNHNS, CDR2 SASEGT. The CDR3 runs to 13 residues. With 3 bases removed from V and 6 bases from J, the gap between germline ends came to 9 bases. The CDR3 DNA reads TGTGCCAGCAGTGAGGGGGCTAGAAACATTCAGTACTTC. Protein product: CASSEGARNIQYF.

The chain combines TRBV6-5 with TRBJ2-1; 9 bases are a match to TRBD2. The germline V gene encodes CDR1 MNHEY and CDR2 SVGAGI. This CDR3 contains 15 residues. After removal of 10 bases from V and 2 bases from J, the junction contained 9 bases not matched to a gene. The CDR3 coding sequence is TGTGCCACAAAGCGGGCGGGAGGGCCCTACAATGAGCAGTTCTTC. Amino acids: CATKRAGGPYNEQFF.

CDR3 DNA: TGTGCCAGCAGCCCCGGGACAGGGGATCAGCCCCAGCATTTT. It yields the protein CASSPGTGDQPQHF. The rearrangement joins TRBV7-8 to TRBJ1-5, with 10 bases fitting TRBD1. Germline-derived CDR1 and CDR2 are SGHVS and FQNEAQ. The CDR3 runs to 14 residues. V was clipped by 5 bases and J by 5 bases; unmatched bases: 3. The whole variable domain, filled in from reference TRBV7-8 and TRBJ1-5, reads GAGVSQSPRYKVAKRGQDVALRCDPISGHVSLFWYQQALGQGPEFLTYFQNEAQLDKSGLPSDRFFAERPEGSVSTLKIQRTQQEDSAVYLCASSPGTGDQPQHFGDGTRLSIL.

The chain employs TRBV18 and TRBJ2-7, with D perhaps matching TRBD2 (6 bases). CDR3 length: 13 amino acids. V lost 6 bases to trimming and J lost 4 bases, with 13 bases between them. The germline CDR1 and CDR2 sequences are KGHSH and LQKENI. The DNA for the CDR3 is TGTGCCAGCTCCGTCGACGGGACTTACGAGCAGTACTTC. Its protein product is CASSVDGTYEQYF.

The CDR3, as DNA: TGTGCCAGCAGCTCCCGACTACTAGCGGGAGGGGAGCCTTACAATGAGCAGTTCTTC. Protein: CASSSRLLAGGEPYNEQFF. This chain links TRBV7-8 with TRBJ2-1; TRBD2 aligns across 13 bases. V lost 4 bases to trimming and J lost 4 bases; unmatched junction nucleotides: 13. The CDR3 sequence is 19 residues long. Germline V CDR1 and CDR2: SGHVS, FQNEAQ. The entire variable domain, with the rest obtained from reference TRBV7-8 and TRBJ2-1, is as follows: GAGVSQSPRYKVAKRGQDVALRCDPISGHVSLFWYQQALGQGPEFLTYFQNEAQLDKSGLPSDRFFAERPEGSVSTLKIQRTQQEDSAVYLCASSSRLLAGGEPYNEQFFGPGTRLTVL.

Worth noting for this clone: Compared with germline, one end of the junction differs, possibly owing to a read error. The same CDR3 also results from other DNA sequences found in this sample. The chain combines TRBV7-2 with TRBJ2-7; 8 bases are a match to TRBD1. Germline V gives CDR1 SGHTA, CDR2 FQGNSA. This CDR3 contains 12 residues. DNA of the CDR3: TGCGCCAGCAGCCTAAGACAGGGGGAGCAGTACTTC. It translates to CASSLRQGEQYF.

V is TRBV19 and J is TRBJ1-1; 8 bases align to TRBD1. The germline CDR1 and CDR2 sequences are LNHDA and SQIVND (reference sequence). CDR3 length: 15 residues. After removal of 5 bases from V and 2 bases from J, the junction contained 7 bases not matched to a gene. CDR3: CASSVDRAKNTEAFF. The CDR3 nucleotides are TGTGCCAGTAGTGTGGACAGGGCCAAAAACACTGAAGCTTTCTTT.